This TCR beta chain is drawn from a study of T-cell reconstitution after alpha-beta-depleted transplantation in children. This clonotype was seen repeatedly, ten times or more. What it binds is not known. Study-level findings and limits: By about two months after transplant, alpha-beta T cells reportedly arose from several hundred graft clones that had expanded. Hyperexpanded clones declined; after one year, newly produced T cells mostly supplied diversity. Several patients had high TCRbeta diversity at day 60; it came from surviving recipient T cells and thymic progenitors.

The germline V gene has CDR1 KGHDR and CDR2 SFDVKD. This CDR3 has 15 residues. The V end was cut by 4 bases, the J end by 1 base, with 9 bases between. During its preparation, the TCRbeta library received unique molecular identifiers. Via MiXCR, TCRdb re-called the PCR reads, giving one row per CDR3 protein. The sample lists about 300,000 distinct CDR3 sequences, roughly a tenth occurring once. The receptor was derived from a boy under two years old with acute myeloid leukemia, due to receive a stem cell transplant. Sequencing used PBMCs, obtained before TCRalphabeta/CD19-depleted stem cell transplant. The chain joins TRBV24-1 to TRBJ2-2; TRBD1 might be the D (6 bases). CDR3 amino acids: CATSDWTENTGELFF. CDR3 bases: TGTGCCACCAGTGACTGGACAGAGAACACCGGGGAGCTGTTTTTT.